The 11 T cell receptor beta chains presented below share a single source sample, sequenced in a study of STAT5B mutations in CD4+ large granular lymphocyte leukemia. TCRdb's copy holds only in-frame clones and misses some; the assay was immunoSEQ multiplex PCR. This table has some 38,000 clones, 70% to 90% appearing once. The sample consisted of CD4+ T cells from blood buffy coats. These receptors originate from a human donor in good health.

Here the CDR3 DNA reads TGTGCCAGCAGTCCTACAGGGACTAGCGGGAGCTCCTACAATGAGCAGTTCTTC. Translation: CASSPTGTSGSSYNEQFF. This chain connects TRBV28 to TRBJ2-1; 14 nucleotides line up with TRBD2. The V and J ends lost 5 bases and 0 bases, in that order; junction bases with no gene match: 6. The CDR3 has 18 residues. The germline V gene has CDR1 MDHEN and CDR2 SYDVKM.

The rearrangement links TRBV6-6 to TRBJ2-7; unclear D gene. Trimming removed 6 bases at V and 0 bases at J, with 3 bases between. This CDR3 spans 11 amino acids. Germline values: CDR1 MNHNY, CDR2 SVGAGI (reference sequence). The DNA for the CDR3 is TGTGCCAGCAGCCCCTCCTACGAGCAGTACTTC. It specifies CASSPSYEQYF.

Written as DNA, the CDR3 is TGTGCCAGCAGCTTGGAACTAGCGGGGGGTGAAGATACGCAGTATTTT. Protein: CASSLELAGGEDTQYF. J is TRBJ2-3 and V is TRBV11-2, with 12 bases fitting TRBD2. V lost 3 bases and J lost 5; bases outside the gene matches: 6. The germline gives CDR1 SGHAT, CDR2 FQNNGV. This CDR3 is built from 16 residues.

The CDR3 region is CASRSGGPDLYNEQFF. CDR3 coding DNA: TGTGCCAGCAGGTCAGGGGGCCCTGACCTATACAATGAGCAGTTCTTC. This chain joins TRBV28 and TRBJ2-1; TRBD1 matches 8 bases. This CDR3 has 16 residues. Germline CDR1 and CDR2: MDHEN and SYDVKM. V trimming: 6 bases; J trimming: 4 bases; junction bases outside the gene matches: 11.

V gene TRBV7-9 combines with J gene TRBJ2-1; weak D call: TRBD2 (5 bases). Germline V gene sequence: CDR1 SEHNR, CDR2 FQNEAQ (reference sequence). Trimming removed 1 base from V and 3 bases from J, with 10 bases in between. This CDR3 region has 15 residues. In DNA form, the CDR3 reads TGTGCCAGCAGCTTAGGAGCGGTTGTCTACAATGAGCAGTTCTTC. Amino acids: CASSLGAVVYNEQFF.

The gene calls are TRBV29-1 and TRBJ2-5, with 14 nucleotides matching TRBD2. The end of the DNA fits TRBJ2-7 better, so the J call may be wrong. CDR1 SQVTM and CDR2 ANQGSEA come from the germline V gene. The CDR3 loop spans 15 amino acids. The CDR3 region is CSVTPGLAGAYEQYF. The CDR3 coding sequence is TGCAGCGTGACACCGGGACTAGCGGGAGCCTACGAGCAGTACTTC.

The chain joins TRBV5-4 to TRBJ2-5; D might be TRBD1 (5 bases). The CDR3 contains 16 residues. V was pared by 4 bases and J by 4 bases, with 20 bases between. Germline-derived CDR1 and CDR2 are SGHNT and YYREEE (reference sequence). CDR3 nucleotide sequence: TGTGCCAGCAGCCGCCCGGCCCAGGGAATACCAGAGACCCAGTACTTC. As protein: CASSRPAQGIPETQYF.

This clone was recorded a few times. The chain is built from TRBV6-6 and TRBJ1-2; D gene ambiguous. The CDR3 has 12 residues. V was pared by 2 bases and J by 5 bases, with 6 bases between. Germline-derived CDR1 and CDR2 are MNHNY and SVGAGI (reference sequence). The CDR3 sequence is CASSYPPYGYTF. CDR3 coding DNA: TGTGCCAGCAGTTACCCCCCGTATGGCTACACCTTC.

The genes are TRBV28 and TRBJ1-5; 8 nucleotides align to TRBD1. Germline assignment: CDR1 MDHEN and CDR2 SYDVKM. The CDR3 covers 15 residues. V shed 2 bases and J 7 bases; nucleotides not matched to a gene: 7. CDR3 amino acids: CASSLKDRARQPQHF. CDR3 coding DNA: TGTGCCAGCAGTTTAAAGGACAGGGCTCGACAGCCCCAGCATTTT.

CDR3 DNA sequence: TGTGCCAGCAGCTCTGCTAGCGGGAGAACCTACAATGAGCAGTTCTTC. Its translation is CASSSASGRTYNEQFF. The chain carries TRBV7-3 and TRBJ2-1, with TRBD2 matching 10 bases. The CDR3 length is 16 residues. Per the germline V gene, CDR1 is SGHTA and CDR2 is FQGTGA. V shed 4 bases and J 2 bases; nucleotides not matched to a gene: 5.

The chain is built from TRBV6-6 and TRBJ2-5, with 9 bases fitting TRBD1. The CDR3 contains 15 residues. The V segment lost 2 bases and the J segment 5 bases; nucleotides outside the gene matches: 6. CDR1 is MNHNY and CDR2 is SVGAGI in the germline V gene (reference sequence). The CDR3: CASSYPQGAEETQYF. The DNA of the CDR3 is TGTGCCAGCAGTTACCCACAGGGGGCGGAGGAGACCCAGTACTTC.